The text below deals with one TCR beta chain. The antigen is not known. This sample was taken from a study of post-analysis software for immune sequencing data. Study at large: Relapsing-remitting, secondary progressive and progressive-relapsing forms of multiple sclerosis all featured among disease courses. Broader study findings: Normalized Chao1 diversity was significantly lower in multiple sclerosis patients than in controls. Patients used four to six TRBV segments, including TRBV5-6, TRBV5-1 and TRBV20-1, more often than controls.

Carried by the TCR beta cDNA libraries were unique molecular identifiers. T cells numbering roughly 1 to 10 million yielded about 500,000 cDNA molecules. One entry per CDR3 protein, called by TCRdb with MiXCR from the PCR reads. The data contain more than 350,000 distinct CDR3 sequences, roughly 38% of them singletons. The length of the CDR3 is 14 residues. In germline, CDR1 is SQVTM, CDR2 ANQGSEA. Trimming left V 4 bases short and J 3 bases short, with 10 bases between. This receptor was identified in a girl between 2 and 10 years old with multiple sclerosis. This chain connects TRBV29-1 to TRBJ2-6; D is possibly TRBD1 or TRBD2 (6 bases each). Sequenced material: blood. CDR3 region: CSVGGANGANVLTF. CDR3 DNA: TGCAGCGTTGGGGGGGCTAATGGGGCCAACGTCCTGACTTTC.